Listed here are 19 T cell receptor beta chains from one sample, sequenced in a study of cytomegalovirus exposure and HLA in healthy donors. The PCR contained 60 Vbeta and 13 Jbeta primers. Generated by immunoSEQ multiplex PCR, the TCRdb table keeps only in-frame clones and is missing some. The sample has roughly 150,000 clones, approximately 83% seen once. Sample: PBMCs. The source is a woman aged 40 to 50 in good health and CMV-seronegative.

The genes are TRBV5-1 and TRBJ2-7; TRBD2 agrees at 7 bases. The CDR3 contains 15 residues. Per the germline V gene, CDR1 is SGHRS and CDR2 is YFSETQ. Trimming removed 0 bases from V and 0 bases from J; junction bases left unmatched: 3. The CDR3 loop is CASSLGGGVSYEQYF. CDR3 nucleotide sequence: TGCGCCAGCAGCTTGGGCGGGGGAGTCTCCTACGAGCAGTACTTC.

This clone was recorded a few times. V and J are TRBV19 and TRBJ1-2; D is unclear. The CDR3 covers 12 residues. The germline gives CDR1 LNHDA, CDR2 SQIVND (reference sequence). Trimming pared 7 bases from V and 1 base from J, leaving 7 bases between. CDR3 sequence reads: CASIGGNYGYTF. The CDR3 DNA follows: TGTGCCAGTATAGGCGGTAACTATGGCTACACCTTC.

The chain uses TRBV27 and TRBJ2-1, with TRBD1 matching over 7 bases. CDR3 length: 14 amino acids. Germline CDR1 reads MNHEY; CDR2 reads SMNVEV (reference sequence). Unmatched junction bases numbered 1, after V lost 5 bases and J lost 0 bases. The CDR3 nucleotides are TGTGCCAGCAGTGGGACAGACTCCTACAATGAGCAGTTCTTC. Protein: CASSGTDSYNEQFF.

The V gene is TRBV7-9, the J gene TRBJ1-3, with D tentatively TRBD1 (6 bases). Germline assignment: CDR1 SEHNR and CDR2 FQNEAQ (reference sequence). CDR3 length: 14 residues. CDR3 sequence (DNA): TGTGCAGATCAGACAGGCATCTCTGGAAACACCATATATTTT. Its protein is CADQTGISGNTIYF. Full variable domain (rest looked up from reference TRBV7-9 and TRBJ1-3): DTGVSQNPRHKITKRGQNVTFRCDPISEHNRLYWYRQTLGQGPEFLTYFQNEAQLEKSRLLSDRFSAERPKGSFSTLEIQRTEQGDSAMYLCADQTGISGNTIYFGEGSWLTVV.

This sequence joins TRBV4-1 and TRBJ2-5; tentatively, D is TRBD1 (6 bases). The CDR3 sequence is 15 residues long. The germline V gene encodes CDR1 MGHRA and CDR2 YSYEKL. V lost 4 bases and J 2 bases, leaving 14 bases between the germline ends. DNA of the CDR3: TGCGCCAGCAGCCCAGTCAGGGGAAAGCAAGAGACCCAGTACTTC. Protein sequence: CASSPVRGKQETQYF.

The chain uses TRBV5-8 and TRBJ2-2, with 7 nucleotides matching TRBD1. V trimming: 2 bases; J trimming: 6 bases; junction bases outside the gene matches: 10. The CDR3 is 16 amino acids. Germline lookup yields CDR1 SGHTS and CDR2 YDEGEE. The CDR3 reads CASSLYQGVVAGELFF. The DNA of the CDR3 is TGTGCCAGCAGCTTATACCAGGGGGTGGTGGCCGGGGAGCTGTTTTTT. The variable domain in full, with the rest retrieved from reference TRBV5-8 and TRBJ2-2, is EAGVTQSPTHLIKTRGQQATLRCSPISGHTSVYWYQQALGLGLQFLLWYDEGEERNRGNFPPRFSGRQFPNYSSELNVNALELEDSALYLCASSLYQGVVAGELFFGEGSRLTVL.

For this clone: Other DNA sequences in the sample encode the same CDR3. The chain carries TRBV25-1 and TRBJ1-3; D is uncertain. V lost 0 bases, J lost 4 bases, and 10 bases lay in between. The CDR3 extends over 15 amino acids. The germline CDR1 and CDR2 sequences are MGHDK and SYGVNS. Here the CDR3 DNA reads TGTGCCAGCAGTGAATATGTCACAGAAGGAAACACCATATATTTT. The encoded protein is CASSEYVTEGNTIYF.

The chain has TRBV18 and TRBJ1-2; TRBD1 is a possible D gene (6 bases). Germline V gene lookup returns CDR1 KGHSH and CDR2 LQKENI. V was trimmed by 3 bases and J by 2 bases, leaving 16 bases between them. The CDR3 is made up of 16 amino acids. This CDR3 reads CASSPLGHQGNYGYTF. The CDR3 DNA is TGTGCCAGCTCACCGCTGGGACACCAAGGAAACTATGGCTACACCTTC.

V is TRBV19 and J is TRBJ1-5; D unclear. V lost 6 bases and J 6 bases, leaving 12 bases between the germline ends. The CDR3 extends over 13 amino acids. Per germline, CDR1 LNHDA and CDR2 SQIVND (reference sequence). CDR3 sequence reads: CASRLGLGQPQHF. The CDR3 region has the DNA TGTGCCAGTAGACTAGGGCTGGGTCAGCCCCAGCATTTT.

V is TRBV19 and J is TRBJ1-1, with TRBD1 matching 7 bases. CDR3 length equals 14 residues. Germline V gene lookup returns CDR1 LNHDA and CDR2 SQIVND (reference sequence). Trimming cost V 10 bases and J 4 bases; bases outside gene matches: 12. CDR3 region: CATKDRAGITEAFF. The CDR3, as DNA: TGTGCCACAAAAGACAGGGCCGGAATCACTGAAGCTTTCTTT. Full variable domain (missing parts from reference TRBV19 and TRBJ1-1): DGGITQSPKYLFRKEGQNVTLSCEQNLNHDAMYWYRQDPGQGLRLIYYSQIVNDFQKGDIAEGYSVSREKKESFPLTVTSAQKNPTAFYLCATKDRAGITEAFFGQGTRLTVV.

The CDR3 DNA reads as TGCGCCAGCAGCCAACCGGGAACGGGGAATGATTCACCCCTCCACTTT. This gives the protein CASSQPGTGNDSPLHF. This chain joins TRBV4-1 and TRBJ1-6; the D is unclear. CDR3 length equals 16 residues. Trimming took off 2 bases at V and 8 bases at J, with 16 bases between the two ends. Germline CDR1 and CDR2: MGHRA and YSYEKL.

This clone has only a few counts. V and J are TRBV28 and TRBJ1-1, with D possibly TRBD1 on 6 matching bases. Between the trimmed V and J ends, which lost 5 bases and 1 base, there was a span of 11 bases. CDR3 length: 14 residues. Looked up from germline, CDR1 is MDHEN and CDR2 is SYDVKM. For the CDR3, the DNA is TGTGCCAGCAGTGAACAGGGAAAGAACACTGAAGCTTTCTTT. This gives the protein CASSEQGKNTEAFF. The entire variable domain, with the rest obtained from reference TRBV28 and TRBJ1-1, is as follows: DVKVTQSSRYLVKRTGEKVFLECVQDMDHENMFWYRQDPGLGLRLIYFSYDVKMKEKGDIPEGYSVSREKKERFSLILESASTNQTSMYLCASSEQGKNTEAFFGQGTRLTVV.

This chain links TRBV2 with TRBJ2-3; D perhaps matches TRBD1 (6 bases). In germline, CDR1 is SNHLY, CDR2 FYNNEI. V was trimmed by 6 bases and J by 0 bases, leaving 16 bases between them. The CDR3 loop spans 16 amino acids. The CDR3 loop reads CASRDQGGYSTDTQYF. In DNA form, the CDR3 reads TGTGCCAGCAGGGACCAAGGGGGTTATAGCACAGATACGCAGTATTTT.

V usage is TRBV15 and J usage is TRBJ2-1; D possibly corresponds to TRBD2 (5 bases). From germline, CDR1 is LNHNV and CDR2 YYDKDF (reference sequence). V lost 0 bases and J 9 bases, leaving 12 bases between the germline ends. This CDR3 is 14 amino acids long. CDR3 coding DNA: TGTGCCACCAGCAGAGATTTTGTAGGGAGTGAGCAGTTCTTC. Residues: CATSRDFVGSEQFF.

This clone was seen only a few times. The rearrangement links TRBV19 to TRBJ2-5; TRBD1 matches at 11 bases. J lost 4 bases, V lost 5 bases, and 9 bases had no gene match. Germline V gene data show CDR1 as LNHDA and CDR2 as SQIVND (reference sequence). The CDR3 sequence is 16 residues long. CDR3 amino acids: CASSDRDRGTRETQYF. DNA of the CDR3: TGTGCCAGTAGTGACCGGGACAGGGGGACGAGAGAGACCCAGTACTTC. Full variable domain (outside the CDR3, taken from reference TRBV19 and TRBJ2-5): DGGITQSPKYLFRKEGQNVTLSCEQNLNHDAMYWYRQDPGQGLRLIYYSQIVNDFQKGDIAEGYSVSREKKESFPLTVTSAQKNPTAFYLCASSDRDRGTRETQYFGPGTRLLVL.

V usage is TRBV10-1 and J usage is TRBJ2-7; a weak D match, TRBD1 (6 bases). CDR1 WNHNN and CDR2 SYGVQD come from the germline V gene (reference sequence). With 6 bases removed from V and 1 base from J, the gap between germline ends came to 10 bases. The CDR3 length is 13 residues. CDR3 sequence (DNA): TGCGCCAGCAGCCCCGGACAGTCCTACGAGCAGTACTTC. Translation: CASSPGQSYEQYF.

This chain links TRBV27 with TRBJ1-4; no clear D gene. The germline V gene has CDR1 MNHEY and CDR2 SMNVEV (reference sequence). The CDR3 runs 12 residues. V lost 6 bases and J lost 7, with 9 bases in between. In nucleotides, the CDR3 is TGTGCCAGCAGCGGACTGAGTGAAAAACTGTTTTTT. Translation: CASSGLSEKLFF.

This clone occurred once. The chain is built from TRBV21-1 and TRBJ2-2; TRBD1 is the table's D call, not checked against the DNA. TRBV21-1 is a listed pseudogene. The CDR3 sequence is 17 residues long. DNA for the CDR3: TGTGCCAGCAGCAAATTAGAGAGGGGGCTGAACACCGGGGAGCTGTTTTTT. The encoded protein is CASSKLERGLNTGELFF.

The rearrangement links TRBV10-3 to TRBJ1-3; D possibly corresponds to TRBD1 (6 bases). The germline V gene encodes CDR1 ENHRY and CDR2 SYGVKD. The CDR3 has 16 amino acids. Trimming took 0 bases from V and 1 from J, leaving 10 bases between them. The DNA for the CDR3 is TGTGCCATCAGTGAGTCGAGGGACACTTCTGGAAACACCATATATTTT. Its protein is CAISESRDTSGNTIYF.